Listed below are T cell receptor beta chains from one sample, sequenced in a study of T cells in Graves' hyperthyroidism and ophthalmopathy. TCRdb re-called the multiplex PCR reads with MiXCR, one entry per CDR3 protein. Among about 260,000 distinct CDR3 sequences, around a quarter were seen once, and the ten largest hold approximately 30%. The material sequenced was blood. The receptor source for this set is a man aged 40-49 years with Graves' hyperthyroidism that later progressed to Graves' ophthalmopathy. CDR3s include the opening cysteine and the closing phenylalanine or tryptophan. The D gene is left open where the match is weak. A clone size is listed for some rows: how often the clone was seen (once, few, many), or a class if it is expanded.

CDR3 protein: CASSGGQVLIPYEQYF
CDR3 DNA: TGTGCCAGCAGCGGAGGACAGGTTCTAATCCCCTACGAGCAGTACTTC
D gene: TRBD1
V gene: TRBV7-9
J gene: TRBJ2-7
clone size: many

CDR3 protein: CASSAQVFPYEQYF
CDR3 DNA: TGTGCCAGCAGTGCCCAGGTCTTTCCATACGAGCAGTACTTC
D gene: NA
V gene: TRBV27
J gene: TRBJ2-7
clone size: many

CDR3 protein: CASSQGTTSGYRETQYF
CDR3 DNA: TGTGCCAGCAGCCAAGGAACGACTAGCGGGTACAGAGAGACCCAGTACTTC
D gene: TRBD2
V gene: TRBV3-1
J gene: TRBJ2-5
clone size: NA

CDR3 protein: CASGLESNQPQHF
CDR3 DNA: TGTGCTAGTGGTTTGGAGAGTAATCAGCCCCAGCATTTT
D gene: NA
V gene: TRBV12-5
J gene: TRBJ1-5
clone size: many

CDR3 protein: CASSYSVRTSGTYEQYF
CDR3 DNA: TGTGCCAGCAGTTACTCTGTCCGGACTAGCGGGACCTACGAGCAGTACTTC
D gene: TRBD2
V gene: TRBV6-5
J gene: TRBJ2-7
clone size: many

CDR3 protein: CSARVGGRAYTGELFF
CDR3 DNA: TGCAGTGCTAGAGTGGGCGGGAGGGCCTATACCGGGGAGCTGTTTTTT
D gene: TRBD2
V gene: TRBV20-1
J gene: TRBJ2-2
clone size: many

CDR3 protein: CSAAGGTLIDEQYF
CDR3 DNA: TGCAGTGCGGCGGGGGGGACTCTAATTGACGAGCAGTACTTC
D gene: TRBD2
V gene: TRBV20-1
J gene: TRBJ2-7
clone size: many

CDR3 protein: CASRSGTGRNYEQYF
CDR3 DNA: TGCGCCAGCAGGTCAGGTACAGGGCGGAACTACGAGCAGTACTTC
D gene: NA
V gene: TRBV5-1
J gene: TRBJ2-7
clone size: many

CDR3 protein: CASSEPAWTEFYGYTF
CDR3 DNA: TGTGCCAGCAGTGAACCGGCCTGGACAGAATTCTATGGCTACACCTTC
D gene: NA
V gene: TRBV6-1
J gene: TRBJ1-2
clone size: many

CDR3 protein: CATSDFADTQYF
CDR3 DNA: TGTGCCACCAGTGATTTTGCAGATACGCAGTATTTT
D gene: NA
V gene: TRBV24-1
J gene: TRBJ2-3
clone size: many

CDR3 protein: CASSKWGQGQETQYF
CDR3 DNA: TGTGCCAGTAGTAAATGGGGACAGGGACAAGAGACCCAGTACTTC
D gene: TRBD1
V gene: TRBV19
J gene: TRBJ2-5
clone size: many

CDR3 protein: CASSDVTGRAEAFF
CDR3 DNA: TGTGCCAGCAGTGACGTGACGGGGAGGGCTGAAGCTTTCTTT
D gene: NA
V gene: TRBV6-1
J gene: TRBJ1-1
clone size: NA

CDR3 protein: CASRESGLYEQYF
CDR3 DNA: TGTGCCAGCAGGGAATCCGGACTATACGAGCAGTACTTC
D gene: NA
V gene: TRBV7-3
J gene: TRBJ2-7
clone size: NA

CDR3 protein: CSAPRYTEAFF
CDR3 DNA: TGCAGTGCTCCTCGCTACACTGAAGCTTTCTTT
D gene: NA
V gene: TRBV20-1
J gene: TRBJ1-1
clone size: many

CDR3 protein: CASRDWNTEAFF
CDR3 DNA: TGTGCCAGCAGGGACTGGAACACTGAAGCTTTCTTT
D gene: NA
V gene: TRBV6-1
J gene: TRBJ1-1
clone size: many

CDR3 protein: CASSYSGIETQYF
CDR3 DNA: TGTGCCAGCAGTTACTCGGGGATAGAGACCCAGTACTTC
D gene: NA
V gene: TRBV6-5
J gene: TRBJ2-5
clone size: few

CDR3 protein: CASSVWGDNTGELFF
CDR3 DNA: TGTGCCAGCAGTGTGTGGGGAGACAACACCGGGGAGCTGTTTTTT
D gene: NA
V gene: TRBV25-1
J gene: TRBJ2-2
clone size: once

CDR3 protein: CSVVGGHGTGELFF
CDR3 DNA: TGCAGCGTCGTCGGGGGACATGGGACCGGGGAGCTGTTTTTT
D gene: NA
V gene: TRBV29-1
J gene: TRBJ2-2
clone size: NA

CDR3 protein: CASSPGQEDGYTF
CDR3 DNA: TGTGCCAGCAGCCCGGGACAGGAGGATGGCTACACCTTC
D gene: TRBD1
V gene: TRBV2
J gene: TRBJ1-2
clone size: many

CDR3 protein: CASSFQGATEAFF
CDR3 DNA: TGTGCCAGCAGTTTTCAGGGGGCCACTGAAGCTTTCTTT
D gene: TRBD1
V gene: TRBV12-3/TRBV12-4
J gene: TRBJ1-1
clone size: many

CDR3 protein: CSVDDKMNTEAFF
CDR3 DNA: TGCAGCGTTGATGACAAAATGAACACTGAAGCTTTCTTT
D gene: NA
V gene: TRBV29-1
J gene: TRBJ1-1
clone size: many

CDR3 protein: CASSQDTTTGELFF
CDR3 DNA: TGTGCCAGCAGCCAAGATACGACCACCGGGGAGCTGTTTTTT
D gene: NA
V gene: TRBV3-1
J gene: TRBJ2-2
clone size: many

CDR3 protein: CASSRDENTEAFF
CDR3 DNA: TGTGCCAGCAGTCGCGACGAAAACACTGAAGCTTTCTTT
D gene: NA
V gene: TRBV6-5
J gene: TRBJ1-1
clone size: many

CDR3 protein: CASSFQYGEEETQYF
CDR3 DNA: TGCGCCAGCAGCTTCCAGTATGGGGAGGAAGAGACCCAGTACTTC
D gene: NA
V gene: TRBV5-1
J gene: TRBJ2-5
clone size: many

CDR3 protein: CASSLWGPGYEQYF
CDR3 DNA: TGCGCCAGCAGCTTGTGGGGGCCTGGCTACGAGCAGTACTTC
D gene: NA
V gene: TRBV5-1
J gene: TRBJ2-7
clone size: many

CDR3 protein: CASNGQGLLETQYF
CDR3 DNA: TGTGCCAGCAATGGACAGGGTTTGCTGGAGACCCAGTACTTC
D gene: TRBD1
V gene: TRBV6-1
J gene: TRBJ2-5
clone size: NA

CDR3 protein: CASSDWIPQETQYF
CDR3 DNA: TGTGCCAGCAGTGATTGGATCCCCCAAGAGACCCAGTACTTC
D gene: NA
V gene: TRBV6-1
J gene: TRBJ2-5
clone size: NA

CDR3 protein: CASSPGRGKGFETQYF
CDR3 DNA: TGTGCCAGCAGCCCCGGGCGCGGGAAGGGGTTCGAGACCCAGTACTTC
D gene: NA
V gene: TRBV11-2
J gene: TRBJ2-5
clone size: NA

CDR3 protein: CASSLDYRKNTEAFF
CDR3 DNA: TGCGCCAGCAGCTTGGATTATAGGAAGAACACTGAAGCTTTCTTT
D gene: NA
V gene: TRBV5-1
J gene: TRBJ1-1
clone size: many

CDR3 protein: CASSLEWGAPLHF
CDR3 DNA: TGTGCCAGCAGCTTAGAATGGGGCGCGCCCCTCCACTTT
D gene: NA
V gene: TRBV11-2
J gene: TRBJ1-6
clone size: many

CDR3 protein: CASSTGQGLGYTF
CDR3 DNA: TGTGCCAGCAGTACGGGACAGGGGCTAGGCTACACCTTC
D gene: TRBD1
V gene: TRBV6-1
J gene: TRBJ1-2
clone size: many

CDR3 protein: CASSLSRDGNQPQHF
CDR3 DNA: TGTGCCAGCAGCTTAAGTCGGGACGGGAATCAGCCCCAGCATTTT
D gene: NA
V gene: TRBV7-3
J gene: TRBJ1-5
clone size: many

CDR3 protein: CASRSGHRYHETQYF
CDR3 DNA: TGTGCCAGCAGGTCTGGACATCGGTACCATGAGACCCAGTACTTC
D gene: NA
V gene: TRBV6-1
J gene: TRBJ2-5
clone size: many

CDR3 protein: CASSLWGSPTAQHF
CDR3 DNA: TGTGCCAGCAGTTTATGGGGTTCTCCTACGGCCCAGCATTTT
D gene: NA
V gene: TRBV28
J gene: TRBJ1-5
clone size: NA

CDR3 protein: CASSPGTGAHGYTF
CDR3 DNA: TGCGCCAGCAGCCCCGGGACAGGGGCCCATGGCTACACCTTC
D gene: TRBD1
V gene: TRBV5-1
J gene: TRBJ1-2
clone size: many

CDR3 protein: CASSWQGTNYGYTF
CDR3 DNA: TGTGCCAGTAGTTGGCAGGGTACCAACTATGGCTACACCTTC
D gene: NA
V gene: TRBV19
J gene: TRBJ1-2
clone size: many

CDR3 protein: CASSQVDLNEQYF
CDR3 DNA: TGTGCCAGCAGCCAAGTAGACTTGAACGAGCAGTACTTC
D gene: NA
V gene: TRBV14
J gene: TRBJ2-7
clone size: many